Following are 27 T cell receptor beta chains from one sample sequenced in a study of T-cell reconstitution after alpha-beta-depleted transplantation in children. This sample's TCRbeta library carried unique molecular identifier barcodes. TCRdb reprocessed the PCR reads with MiXCR, giving one entry per CDR3 protein. The table lists a few hundred thousand distinct CDR3 sequences, 20% to 30% of them singletons. Sequenced here: PBMCs, sampled before TCRalphabeta/CD19-depleted stem cell transplant. The receptors were gathered from a boy under two years old with Wiskott-Aldrich syndrome, due to receive a stem cell transplant.

This chain joins TRBV5-1 and TRBJ2-7, with a possible D match to TRBD2 (6 bases). The CDR3 loop spans 16 amino acids. CDR1 is SGHRS, CDR2 YFSETQ, per germline. V was pared by 4 bases and J by 3 bases, with 20 bases between. The CDR3, as DNA: TGCGCCAGCAGCCTAGCGCTGGGGTCTAATCACTACGAGCAGTACTTC. Its protein is CASSLALGSNHYEQYF. Full variable domain (outside the CDR3, taken from reference TRBV5-1 and TRBJ2-7): KAGVTQTPRYLIKTRGQQVTLSCSPISGHRSVSWYQQTPGQGLQFLFEYFSETQRNKGNFPGRFSGRQFSNSRSEMNVSTLELGDSALYLCASSLALGSNHYEQYFGPGTRLTVT.

The rearrangement joins TRBV12-3 or TRBV12-4 to TRBJ2-2, with 8 bases aligning to TRBD1. The trim removed 6 bases at V and 3 bases at J, leaving 3 bases unmatched. This CDR3 is 14 amino acids long. The CDR3 DNA is TGTGCCAGCAGCACAGGGGGGCACACCGGGGAGCTGTTTTTT. Encoded protein: CASSTGGHTGELFF.

This chain connects TRBV29-1 to TRBJ2-1; 9 nucleotides align to TRBD1. Looked up from germline, CDR1 is SQVTM and CDR2 is ANQGSEA. There are 13 residues in the CDR3. With 4 bases clipped from V and 6 bases from J, the junction kept 4 bases outside the gene matches. The CDR3 sequence: CSVAGQGRNEQFF. For the CDR3, the DNA is TGCAGCGTTGCAGGACAGGGGCGCAATGAGCAGTTCTTC.

V usage is TRBV20-1 and J usage is TRBJ1-1; D gene ambiguous. V gave up 0 bases and J gave up 8 bases, with 10 bases separating them. The V gene's germline CDR1 is DFQATT and CDR2 SNEGSKA (reference sequence). The CDR3 length is 12 residues. Here the CDR3 reads CSARDRAEEAFF. The CDR3 DNA reads as TGCAGTGCTAGAGATAGGGCAGAGGAAGCTTTCTTT.

The chain uses TRBV5-1 and TRBJ2-1; D might be TRBD1 (6 bases). Germline CDR1 reads SGHRS; CDR2 reads YFSETQ. The V and J ends lost 5 bases and 3 bases respectively, with 9 bases between them. The CDR3 totals 13 residues. CDR3 nucleotides: TGCGCCAGCAGAGTGGACAGCTACAATGAGCAGTTCTTC. It encodes CASRVDSYNEQFF.

The chain has TRBV2 and TRBJ2-1; D remains ambiguous. The CDR3 is 11 amino acids. Trimming removed 7 bases from V and 5 bases from J, with 6 bases in between. Germline loops: CDR1 SNHLY, CDR2 FYNNEI. CDR3 in DNA: TGTGCCAGCAACTATGACAATGAGCAGTTCTTC. Translating it yields CASNYDNEQFF.

This clonotype has a handful of counts. One junction end does not reproduce the germline sequence, and a read error may be involved. The chain's CDR3 is CASSDTPGAEWVF. CDR3 in DNA: TGTGCCAGCAGCGACACGCCGGGGGCCGAATGGGTCTTT. The V gene is TRBV5-5, the J gene TRBJ1-1, with a weak D call TRBD1 (6 bases). The CDR3 extends over 13 amino acids. Germline CDR1 SGHKS, CDR2 YYEKEE (reference sequence).

This clonotype turned up a few times. J is TRBJ1-2 and V is TRBV5-1; 8 bases are shared with TRBD1. Germline loops: CDR1 SGHRS, CDR2 YFSETQ. V was pared by 4 bases and J by 4 bases, with 6 bases of the junction left unmatched. The CDR3 sequence is 14 residues long. DNA for the CDR3: TGCGCCAGCAGCCCAGGACAGGGCAGCTATGGCTACACCTTC. This encodes CASSPGQGSYGYTF.

The rearrangement joins TRBV20-1 to TRBJ2-1, with 12 nucleotides matching TRBD2. The ends lost 0 bases at V and 7 bases at J; junction bases unmatched: 13. CDR3 length: 18 residues. The germline CDR1 and CDR2 sequences are DFQATT and SNEGSKA (reference sequence). The CDR3 bases are TGCAGTGCTAGAGATCCGGCCAGACTAGCGGGAGCAGTAAATGAGCAGTTCTTC. Translation gives CSARDPARLAGAVNEQFF.

This clonotype was seen a handful of times. The chain combines TRBV12-3 or TRBV12-4 with TRBJ2-7; TRBD1 matches at 7 bases. CDR3 length: 15 amino acids. V was clipped by 6 bases and J by 3 bases; unmatched bases: 11. This CDR3 reads CASRGTAVGIYEQYF. The DNA of the CDR3 is TGTGCCAGCAGAGGGACAGCGGTTGGGATCTACGAGCAGTACTTC.

The gene calls are TRBV5-1 and TRBJ2-1; D unresolved. The germline V gene encodes CDR1 SGHRS and CDR2 YFSETQ. Deletions cut 5 bases from V and 4 bases from J, with 13 bases between. The CDR3 sequence is 14 residues long. This CDR3 reads CASSSQTGYNEQFF. CDR3 sequence (DNA): TGCGCCAGCAGTTCTCAGACTGGATACAATGAGCAGTTCTTC.

The chain carries TRBV14 and TRBJ2-3; D call uncertain. The CDR3 is 15 amino acids. Looked up from germline, CDR1 is SGHDN and CDR2 is FVKESK. The V end was cut by 0 bases, the J end by 4 bases, with 11 bases between. CDR3 region: CASSQDLLSADTQYF. The CDR3, as DNA: TGTGCCAGCAGCCAAGATCTTCTTTCTGCAGATACGCAGTATTTT.

This clonotype has more than one count but fewer than ten. The gene calls are TRBV9 and TRBJ2-1; either TRBD1 or TRBD2 may supply D (6 bases each). V was cut by 4 bases and J by 8 bases, with 22 bases left in between. Germline CDR1 reads SGDLS; CDR2 reads YYNGEE. The CDR3 length is 16 residues. CDR3 coding DNA: TGTGCCAGCAGCCCCCAAGGGGGAGGAACGTTCCATGAGCAGTTCTTC. Amino acid sequence: CASSPQGGGTFHEQFF.

The V and J genes are TRBV29-1 and TRBJ2-5, with D unresolved. Germline CDR1 and CDR2: SQVTM and ANQGSEA. V was clipped by 8 bases and J by 5 bases, with 15 bases between them. The CDR3 length is 12 residues. The CDR3 reads CSSDPPSETQYF. CDR3 bases: TGCAGCTCGGACCCTCCATCGGAGACCCAGTACTTC.

This clonotype came up once. V is TRBV5-1 and J is TRBJ2-1; no reliable D call. This CDR3 region has 14 residues. Germline V gene lookup returns CDR1 SGHRS and CDR2 YFSETQ. Trimming cost V 4 bases and J 3 bases, with 11 bases left between them. The CDR3 spells CASSPDKDYNEQFF. CDR3 sequence (DNA): TGCGCCAGCAGCCCCGACAAGGACTACAATGAGCAGTTCTTC.

The chain joins TRBV7-2 to TRBJ1-4; D is undetermined. Germline V lookup: CDR1 SGHTA, CDR2 FQGNSA. Trimming took off 4 bases at V and 10 bases at J, with 10 bases between the two ends. This CDR3 contains 12 residues. The chain's CDR3 is CASSYQGGKLFF. CDR3 coding DNA: TGTGCCAGCAGCTATCAAGGAGGAAAACTGTTTTTT. The full variable domain, in which reference TRBV7-2 and TRBJ1-4 provide the parts outside the CDR3, is GAGVSQSPSNKVTEKGKDVELRCDPISGHTALYWYRQSLGQGLEFLIYFQGNSAPDKSGLPSDRFSAERTGGSVSTLTIQRTQQEDSAVYLCASSYQGGKLFFGSGTQLSVL.

This clonotype showed up just a few times. The rearrangement uses TRBV11-2 and TRBJ2-1; 12 bases align to TRBD2. CDR1 is SGHAT and CDR2 is FQNNGV in the germline V gene. CDR3 length: 15 amino acids. Trimming at V came to 4 bases and at J to 10 bases, leaving 8 bases not matched to a gene. CDR3 nucleotides: TGTGCCAGCAGCTCTAGCGGGAGGGCCCGGGGAGAGCAGTTCTTC. Its protein product is CASSSSGRARGEQFF. Full variable domain (rest looked up from reference TRBV11-2 and TRBJ2-1): EAGVAQSPRYKIIEKRQSVAFWCNPISGHATLYWYQQILGQGPKLLIQFQNNGVVDDSQLPKDRFSAERLKGVDSTLKIQPAKLEDSAVYLCASSSSGRARGEQFFGPGTRLTVL.

This clonotype came up once. The chain links TRBV5-1 to TRBJ2-5; D could derive from TRBD1 or TRBD2 (5 bases each). Germline lookup yields CDR1 SGHRS and CDR2 YFSETQ. The CDR3 spans 16 residues. Deletions cut 1 base from V and 2 bases from J, with 15 bases between. The CDR3 nucleotides are TGCGCCAGCAGCTTGATTCACGGGAAGGGGCAAGAGACCCAGTACTTC. Translation: CASSLIHGKGQETQYF.

V is TRBV25-1 and J is TRBJ2-1; TRBD2 matches at 10 bases. V was clipped by 1 base and J by 2 bases; unmatched bases: 8. In germline, CDR1 is MGHDK, CDR2 SYGVNS. The CDR3 runs 18 residues. The CDR3: CASSEWTGLAVPYNEQFF. The CDR3 DNA reads TGTGCCAGCAGTGAATGGACCGGACTAGCGGTACCCTACAATGAGCAGTTCTTC.

In its sample, this clonotype was seen a few times. The rearrangement joins TRBV6-1 to TRBJ2-7; a weak D match, TRBD1 (6 bases). The CDR3 consists of 14 residues. Trimming removed 6 bases from V and 0 bases from J, with 12 bases in between. Germline CDR1 and CDR2: MNHNS and SASEGT. CDR3 sequence: CASSQTGNSYEQYF. The CDR3 bases are TGTGCCAGCAGCCAAACAGGGAACTCCTACGAGCAGTACTTC.

The chain couples TRBV12-3 or TRBV12-4 to TRBJ2-5, with 13 bases aligning to TRBD2. This CDR3 is 15 amino acids long. After removal of 4 bases from V and 7 bases from J, the junction contained 6 bases not matched to a gene. CDR3 nucleotide sequence: TGTGCCAGCAGTTCACTAGCGGGAGGGAGCGGGACCCAGTACTTC. Translation gives CASSSLAGGSGTQYF.

This clonotype was seen a handful of times. The genes are TRBV12-3 or TRBV12-4 and TRBJ1-2; D call uncertain. V was clipped by 1 base and J by 4 bases, with 13 bases between them. This CDR3 spans 15 amino acids. The DNA of the CDR3 is TGTGCCAGCAGTTTAGAGGGAGGAGATTTCTATGGCTACACCTTC. This sequence encodes CASSLEGGDFYGYTF.

This clonotype was counted only a few times. The rearrangement joins TRBV4-1 to TRBJ2-5, with 8 bases matching TRBD2. Germline assignment: CDR1 MGHRA and CDR2 YSYEKL. J gave up 5 bases and V 0 bases, and 2 bases lay outside the gene matches. CDR3 length equals 14 residues. CDR3 nucleotides: TGCGCCAGCAGCCAAGATCCGGGGGGGGAGACCCAGTACTTC. As protein: CASSQDPGGETQYF.

V and J are TRBV20-1 and TRBJ2-5, with D unclear. The germline V gene has CDR1 DFQATT and CDR2 SNEGSKA (reference sequence). This CDR3 spans 11 amino acids. Between the trimmed V and J ends, which lost 5 bases and 0 bases, there was a span of 4 bases. The DNA for the CDR3 is TGCAGTGCTTACTACCAAGAGACCCAGTACTTC. Amino acid sequence: CSAYYQETQYF.

Only one count was recorded for this clonotype. This chain connects TRBV5-1 to TRBJ2-7; 10 bases line up with TRBD2. The CDR3 runs to 15 residues. In germline, CDR1 is SGHRS, CDR2 YFSETQ. V shed 2 bases, J shed 5 bases, and the junction held 7 bases outside the gene matches. The CDR3 region has the DNA TGCGCCAGCAGCTTTAGCGGGAGGATTTTCGACGAGCAGTACTTC. This sequence encodes CASSFSGRIFDEQYF.

The chain combines TRBV5-1 with TRBJ2-1; 8 positions match TRBD2. Germline V gene sequence: CDR1 SGHRS, CDR2 YFSETQ. V was clipped by 2 bases and J by 5 bases; unmatched bases: 9. CDR3 length: 16 residues. The CDR3 region has the DNA TGCGCCAGCAGCTTAGGGGGACTAGTCTTCCACAATGAGCAGTTCTTC. This gives the protein CASSLGGLVFHNEQFF.

In this sample, this clonotype turned up a few times. The rearrangement uses TRBV5-1 and TRBJ2-1; TRBD2 agrees at 9 bases. This CDR3 is 13 amino acids long. With 4 bases clipped from V and 7 bases from J, the junction kept 3 bases outside the gene matches. Germline lookup yields CDR1 SGHRS and CDR2 YFSETQ. The CDR3 DNA reads TGCGCCAGCAGCGCGGGACTAGCTAATGAGCAGTTCTTC. It encodes CASSAGLANEQFF.